This T cell receptor (beta chain) was profiled in a study of blood T cell repertoires in COVID-19. Study in general: T cells, B-cell-depleted T cells, or PBMCs supplied cDNA or gDNA.

Generated by immunoSEQ multiplex PCR, the TCRdb table keeps only in-frame clones and is missing some. Of 150,000 to 200,000 clones detected, 85% to 90% appear once; the ten largest clones hold 11%. This CDR3 has 20 residues. From germline, CDR1 is SGHAT and CDR2 FQNNGV. V was pared by 0 bases and J by 7 bases, with 19 bases of the junction left unmatched. The sequence was obtained from a woman between 55 and 75 years old with COVID-19, enrolled during active disease. The V and J genes are TRBV11-2 and TRBJ2-1, with 9 bases matching TRBD2. What was sequenced was peripheral blood. The CDR3 loop is CASSLDLAGGLRGIRNEQFF. The CDR3 DNA follows: TGTGCCAGCAGCTTAGATCTGGCGGGAGGGCTCAGGGGAATACGGAATGAGCAGTTCTTC.